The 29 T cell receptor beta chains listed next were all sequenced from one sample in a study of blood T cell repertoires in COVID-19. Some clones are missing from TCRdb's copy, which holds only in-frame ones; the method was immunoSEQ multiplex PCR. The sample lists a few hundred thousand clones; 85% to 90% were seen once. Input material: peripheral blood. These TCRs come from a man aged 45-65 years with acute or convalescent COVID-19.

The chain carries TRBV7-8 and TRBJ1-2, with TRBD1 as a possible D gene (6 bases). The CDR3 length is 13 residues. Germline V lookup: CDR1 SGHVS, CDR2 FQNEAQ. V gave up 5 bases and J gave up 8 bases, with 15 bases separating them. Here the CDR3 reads CASSHRAAEGYTF. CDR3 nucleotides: TGTGCCAGCAGCCACAGGGCCGCGGAGGGCTACACCTTC.

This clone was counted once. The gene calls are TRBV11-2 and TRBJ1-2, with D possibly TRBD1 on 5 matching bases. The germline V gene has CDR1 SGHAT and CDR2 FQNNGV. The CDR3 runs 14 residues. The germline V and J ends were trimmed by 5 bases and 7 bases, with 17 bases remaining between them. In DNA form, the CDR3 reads TGTGCCAGCAGCCGGACGGGCGGGGGTGGTGGCTACACCTTC. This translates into CASSRTGGGGGYTF.

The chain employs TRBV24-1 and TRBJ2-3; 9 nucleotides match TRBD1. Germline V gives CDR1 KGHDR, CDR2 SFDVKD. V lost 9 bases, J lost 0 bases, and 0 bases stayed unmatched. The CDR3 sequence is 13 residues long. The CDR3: CATGTGSTDTQYF. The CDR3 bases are TGTGCCACCGGGACAGGGAGCACAGATACGCAGTATTTT.

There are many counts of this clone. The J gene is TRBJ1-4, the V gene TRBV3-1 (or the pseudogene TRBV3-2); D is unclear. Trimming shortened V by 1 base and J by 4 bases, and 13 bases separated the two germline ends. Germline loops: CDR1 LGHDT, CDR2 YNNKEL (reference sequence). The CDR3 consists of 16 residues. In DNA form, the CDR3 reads TGTGCCAGCAGCCAAGTCGGCGGTGAGTTTAATGAAAAACTGTTTTTT. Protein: CASSQVGGEFNEKLFF.

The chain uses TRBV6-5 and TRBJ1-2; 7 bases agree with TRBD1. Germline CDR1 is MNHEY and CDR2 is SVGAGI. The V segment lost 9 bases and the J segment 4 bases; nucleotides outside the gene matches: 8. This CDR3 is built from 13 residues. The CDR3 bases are TGTGCCAGTAGCCCGACAGGGCTCTATGGCTACACCTTC. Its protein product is CASSPTGLYGYTF.

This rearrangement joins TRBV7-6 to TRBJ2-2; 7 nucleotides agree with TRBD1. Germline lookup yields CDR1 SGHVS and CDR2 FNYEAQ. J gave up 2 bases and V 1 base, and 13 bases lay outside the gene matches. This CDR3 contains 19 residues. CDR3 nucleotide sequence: TGTGCCAGCAGCTTAGAGGTGACAGGGAACCCGCTAAACACCGGGGAGCTGTTTTTT. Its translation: CASSLEVTGNPLNTGELFF.

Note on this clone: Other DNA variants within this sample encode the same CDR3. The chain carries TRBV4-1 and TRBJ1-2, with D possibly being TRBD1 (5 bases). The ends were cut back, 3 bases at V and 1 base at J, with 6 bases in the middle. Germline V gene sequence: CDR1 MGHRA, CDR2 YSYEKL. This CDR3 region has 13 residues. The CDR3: CASSQQGNYGYTF. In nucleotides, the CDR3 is TGCGCCAGCAGCCAGCAGGGTAACTATGGCTACACCTTC.

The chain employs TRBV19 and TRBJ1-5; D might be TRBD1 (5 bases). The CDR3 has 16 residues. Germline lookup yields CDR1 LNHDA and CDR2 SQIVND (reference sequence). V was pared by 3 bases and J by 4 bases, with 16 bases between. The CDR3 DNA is TGTGCCAGTAGTATTCTGTCGGGGGGGAGAAATCAGCCCCAGCATTTT. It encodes CASSILSGGRNQPQHF.

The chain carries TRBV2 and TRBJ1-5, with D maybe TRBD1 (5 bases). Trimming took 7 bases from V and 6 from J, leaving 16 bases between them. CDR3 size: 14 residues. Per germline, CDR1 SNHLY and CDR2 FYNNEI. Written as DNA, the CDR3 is TGTGCCAGCAATTGGCAGGGCTGGGGTCAGCCCCAGCATTTT. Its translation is CASNWQGWGQPQHF. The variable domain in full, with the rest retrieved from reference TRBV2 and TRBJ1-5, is EPEVTQTPSHQVTQMGQEVILRCVPISNHLYFYWYRQILGQKVEFLVSFYNNEISEKSEIFDDQFSVERPDGSNFTLKIRSTKLEDSAMYFCASNWQGWGQPQHFGDGTRLSIL.

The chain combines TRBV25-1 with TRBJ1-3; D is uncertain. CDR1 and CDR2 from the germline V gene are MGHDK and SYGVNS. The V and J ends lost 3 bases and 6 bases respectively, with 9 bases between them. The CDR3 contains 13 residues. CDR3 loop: CASSDPFLNTIYF. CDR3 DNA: TGTGCCAGCAGTGATCCTTTTTTAAACACCATATATTTT.

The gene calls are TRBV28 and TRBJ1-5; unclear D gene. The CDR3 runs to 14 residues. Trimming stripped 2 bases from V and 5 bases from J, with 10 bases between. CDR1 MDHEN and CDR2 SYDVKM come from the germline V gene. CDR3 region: CASSLAGGYQPQHF. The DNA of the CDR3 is TGTGCCAGCAGTTTAGCGGGAGGATATCAGCCCCAGCATTTT.

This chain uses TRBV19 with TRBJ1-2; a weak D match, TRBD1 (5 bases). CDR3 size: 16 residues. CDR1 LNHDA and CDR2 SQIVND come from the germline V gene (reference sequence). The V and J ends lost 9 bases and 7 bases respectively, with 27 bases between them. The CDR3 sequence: CASRYGGGGVSGGYTF. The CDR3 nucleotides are TGTGCCAGCAGATATGGCGGTGGAGGGGTGTCTGGTGGCTACACCTTC.

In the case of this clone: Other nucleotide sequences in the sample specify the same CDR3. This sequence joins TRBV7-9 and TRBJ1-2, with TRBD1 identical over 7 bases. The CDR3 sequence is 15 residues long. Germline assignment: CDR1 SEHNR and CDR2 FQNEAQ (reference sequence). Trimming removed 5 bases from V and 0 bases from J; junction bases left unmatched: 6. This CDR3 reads CASSPRTGPNYGYTF. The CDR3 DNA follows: TGTGCCAGCAGCCCACGGACAGGCCCTAACTATGGCTACACCTTC.

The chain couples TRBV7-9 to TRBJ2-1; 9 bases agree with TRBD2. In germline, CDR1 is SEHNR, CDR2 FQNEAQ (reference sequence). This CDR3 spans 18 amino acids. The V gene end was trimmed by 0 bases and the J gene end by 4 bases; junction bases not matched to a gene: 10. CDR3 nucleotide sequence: TGTGCCAGCAGCTTAGCCGGGGATAGCGGGGGCCTTTACAATGAGCAGTTCTTC. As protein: CASSLAGDSGGLYNEQFF. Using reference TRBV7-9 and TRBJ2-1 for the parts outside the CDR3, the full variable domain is DTGVSQNPRHKITKRGQNVTFRCDPISEHNRLYWYRQTLGQGPEFLTYFQNEAQLEKSRLLSDRFSAERPKGSFSTLEIQRTEQGDSAMYLCASSLAGDSGGLYNEQFFGPGTRLTVL.

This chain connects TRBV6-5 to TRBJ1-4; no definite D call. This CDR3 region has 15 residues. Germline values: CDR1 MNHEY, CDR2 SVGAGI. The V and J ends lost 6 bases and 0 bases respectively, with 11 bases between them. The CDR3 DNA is TGTGCCAGCAGCGCCGGCGGTGCAACTAATGAAAAACTGTTTTTT. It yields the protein CASSAGGATNEKLFF.

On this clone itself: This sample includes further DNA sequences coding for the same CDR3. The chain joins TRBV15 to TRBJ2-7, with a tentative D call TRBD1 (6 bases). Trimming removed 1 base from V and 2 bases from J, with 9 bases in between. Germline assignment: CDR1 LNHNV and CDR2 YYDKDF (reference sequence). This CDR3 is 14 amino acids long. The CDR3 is CATSRGTATYEQYF. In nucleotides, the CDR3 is TGTGCCACCAGCAGAGGGACAGCGACCTACGAGCAGTACTTC.

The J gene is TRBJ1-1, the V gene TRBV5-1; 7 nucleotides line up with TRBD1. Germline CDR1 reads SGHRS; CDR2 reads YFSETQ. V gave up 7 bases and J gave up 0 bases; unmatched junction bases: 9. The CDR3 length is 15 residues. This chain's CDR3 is CASQRDSAMNTEAFF. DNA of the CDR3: TGCGCCAGCCAAAGGGACAGCGCCATGAACACTGAAGCTTTCTTT.

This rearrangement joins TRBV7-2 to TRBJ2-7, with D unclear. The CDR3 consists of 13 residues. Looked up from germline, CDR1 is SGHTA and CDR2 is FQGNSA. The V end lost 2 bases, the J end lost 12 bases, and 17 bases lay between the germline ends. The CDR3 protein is CASSLRRSSEMYF. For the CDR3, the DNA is TGTGCCAGCAGCTTACGGCGGTCGTCTGAGATGTACTTC.

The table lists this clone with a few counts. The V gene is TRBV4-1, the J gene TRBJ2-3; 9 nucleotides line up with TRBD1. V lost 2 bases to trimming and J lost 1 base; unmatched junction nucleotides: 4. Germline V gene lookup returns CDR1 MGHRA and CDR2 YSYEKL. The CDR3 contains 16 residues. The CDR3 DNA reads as TGCGCCAGCAGCCAACTAGACAGGGGGGGCACAGATACGCAGTATTTT. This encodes CASSQLDRGGTDTQYF.

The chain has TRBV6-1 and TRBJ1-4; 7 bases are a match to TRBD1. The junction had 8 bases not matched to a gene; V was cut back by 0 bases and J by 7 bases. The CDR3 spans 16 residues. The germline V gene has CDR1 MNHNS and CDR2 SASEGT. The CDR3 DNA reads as TGTGCCAGCAGTGAAGCGAGAAGGGGGCGGGGTGAAAAACTGTTTTTT. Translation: CASSEARRGRGEKLFF.

The chain's CDR3 is CASSLGPGQGLFYEQYF. CDR3 DNA: TGCGCCAGCAGCTTGGGCCCCGGACAGGGACTTTTCTACGAGCAGTACTTC. The chain is built from TRBV5-1 and TRBJ2-7; 8 bases map to TRBD1. CDR1 and CDR2 from the germline V gene are SGHRS and YFSETQ. V shed 0 bases, J shed 3 bases, and the junction held 11 bases outside the gene matches. The CDR3 consists of 17 residues.

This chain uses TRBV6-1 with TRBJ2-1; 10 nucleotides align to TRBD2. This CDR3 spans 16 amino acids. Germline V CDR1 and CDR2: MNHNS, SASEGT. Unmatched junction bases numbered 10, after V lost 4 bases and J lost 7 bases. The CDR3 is CASSALLAGNRNEQFF. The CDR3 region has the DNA TGTGCCAGCAGTGCCCTACTAGCGGGGAATAGGAATGAGCAGTTCTTC.

The CDR3 is CASSPSWTGFGNTIYF. The CDR3 DNA reads as TGTGCCAGCAGCCCATCTTGGACAGGGTTTGGAAACACCATATATTTT. The chain has TRBV9 and TRBJ1-3; TRBD1 matches 8 bases. Trimming cost V 4 bases and J 3 bases; bases outside gene matches: 9. The CDR3 runs 16 residues. Germline values: CDR1 SGDLS, CDR2 YYNGEE.

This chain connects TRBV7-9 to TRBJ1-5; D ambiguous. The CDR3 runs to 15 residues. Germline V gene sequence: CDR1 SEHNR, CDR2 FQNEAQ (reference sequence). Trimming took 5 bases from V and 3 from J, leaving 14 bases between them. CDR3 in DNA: TGTGCCAGCAGCCCCGAGGGATCGGACAATCAGCCCCAGCATTTT. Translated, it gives CASSPEGSDNQPQHF. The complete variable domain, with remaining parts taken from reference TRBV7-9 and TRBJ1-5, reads DTGVSQNPRHKITKRGQNVTFRCDPISEHNRLYWYRQTLGQGPEFLTYFQNEAQLEKSRLLSDRFSAERPKGSFSTLEIQRTEQGDSAMYLCASSPEGSDNQPQHFGDGTRLSIL.

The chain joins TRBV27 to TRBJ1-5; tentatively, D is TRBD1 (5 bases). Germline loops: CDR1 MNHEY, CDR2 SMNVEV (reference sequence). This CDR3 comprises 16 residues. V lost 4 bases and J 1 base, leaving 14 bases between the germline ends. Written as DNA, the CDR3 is TGTGCCAGCAGTTCTCTTGTGGGGGGAAGCAATCAGCCCCAGCATTTT. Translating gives CASSSLVGGSNQPQHF.

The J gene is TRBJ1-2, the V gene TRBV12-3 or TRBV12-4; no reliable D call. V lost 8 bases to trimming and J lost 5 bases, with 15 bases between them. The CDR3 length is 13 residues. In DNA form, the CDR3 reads TGTGCCAGCCGCCTTCCCGGGAGATATGGCTACACCTTC. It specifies CASRLPGRYGYTF.

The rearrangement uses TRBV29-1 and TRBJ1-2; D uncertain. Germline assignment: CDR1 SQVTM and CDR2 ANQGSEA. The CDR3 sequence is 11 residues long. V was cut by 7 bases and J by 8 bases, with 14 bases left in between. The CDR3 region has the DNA TGCAGCGCAAACGATCCACACGGCTACACCTTC. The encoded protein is CSANDPHGYTF.

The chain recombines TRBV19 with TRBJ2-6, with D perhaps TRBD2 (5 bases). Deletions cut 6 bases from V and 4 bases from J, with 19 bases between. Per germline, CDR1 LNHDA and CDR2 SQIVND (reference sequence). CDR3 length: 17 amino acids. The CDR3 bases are TGTGCCAGTAGCCCACCGAGGGTCCGTTCCGGGGCCAACGTCCTGACTTTC. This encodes CASSPPRVRSGANVLTF.

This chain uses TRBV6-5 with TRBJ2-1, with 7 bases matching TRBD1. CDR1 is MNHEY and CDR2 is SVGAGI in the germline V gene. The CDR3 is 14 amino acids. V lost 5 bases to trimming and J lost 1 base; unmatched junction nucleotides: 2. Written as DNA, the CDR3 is TGTGCCAGCAGTCAGGGGGAATCCTACAATGAGCAGTTCTTC. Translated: CASSQGESYNEQFF.